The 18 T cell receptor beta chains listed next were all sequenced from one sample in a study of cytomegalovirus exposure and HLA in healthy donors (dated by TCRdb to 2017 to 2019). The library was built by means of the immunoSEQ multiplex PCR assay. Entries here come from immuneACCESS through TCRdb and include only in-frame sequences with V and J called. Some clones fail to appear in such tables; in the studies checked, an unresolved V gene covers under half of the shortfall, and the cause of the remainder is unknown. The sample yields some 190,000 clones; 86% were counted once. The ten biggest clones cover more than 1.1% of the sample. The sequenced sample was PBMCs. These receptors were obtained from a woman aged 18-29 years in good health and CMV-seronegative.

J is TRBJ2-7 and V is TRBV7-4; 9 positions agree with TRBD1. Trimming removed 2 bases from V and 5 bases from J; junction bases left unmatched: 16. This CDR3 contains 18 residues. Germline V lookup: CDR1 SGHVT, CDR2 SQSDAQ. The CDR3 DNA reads TGTGCCAGCAGCTTACCCACTGGAGGGACAGGGTTAATTGACGAGCAGTACTTC. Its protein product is CASSLPTGGTGLIDEQYF. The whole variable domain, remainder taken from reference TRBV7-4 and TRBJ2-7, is GAGVSQSPRYKVAKRGRDVALRCDSISGHVTLYWYRQTLGQGSEVLTYSQSDAQRDKSGRPSGRFSAERPERSVSTLKIQRTEQGDSAVYLCASSLPTGGTGLIDEQYFGPGTRLTVT.

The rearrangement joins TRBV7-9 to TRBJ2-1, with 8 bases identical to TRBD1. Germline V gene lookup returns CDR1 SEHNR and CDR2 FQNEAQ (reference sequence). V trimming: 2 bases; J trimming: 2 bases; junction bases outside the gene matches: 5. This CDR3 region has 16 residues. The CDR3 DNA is TGTGCCAGCAGCTTATTCGGGACAGGACCCTACAATGAGCAGTTCTTC. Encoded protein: CASSLFGTGPYNEQFF.

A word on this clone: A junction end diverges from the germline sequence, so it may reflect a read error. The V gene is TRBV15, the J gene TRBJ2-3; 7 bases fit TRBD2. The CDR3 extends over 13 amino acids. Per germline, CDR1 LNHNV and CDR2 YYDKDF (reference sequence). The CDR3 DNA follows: TGTGCCACCAGGGTGACTAGCAGAGATACGCAGTATTTT. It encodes CATRVTSRDTQYF.

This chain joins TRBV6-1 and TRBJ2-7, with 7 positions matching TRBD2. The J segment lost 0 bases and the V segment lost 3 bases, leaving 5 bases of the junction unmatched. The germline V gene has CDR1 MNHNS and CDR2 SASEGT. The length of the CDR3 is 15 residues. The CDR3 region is CASSDLAGTSYEQYF. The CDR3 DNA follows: TGTGCCAGCAGTGACTTAGCGGGCACCTCCTACGAGCAGTACTTC.

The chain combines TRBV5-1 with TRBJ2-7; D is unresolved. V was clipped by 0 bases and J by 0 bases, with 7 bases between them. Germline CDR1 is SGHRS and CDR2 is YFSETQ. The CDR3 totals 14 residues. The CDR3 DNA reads TGCGCCAGCAGCTTGGACAACCCCTCCTACGAGCAGTACTTC. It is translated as CASSLDNPSYEQYF.

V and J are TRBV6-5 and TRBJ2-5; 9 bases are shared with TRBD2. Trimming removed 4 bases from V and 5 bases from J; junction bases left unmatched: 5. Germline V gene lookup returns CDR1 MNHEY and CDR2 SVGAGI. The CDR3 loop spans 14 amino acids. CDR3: CASSWGLASETQYF. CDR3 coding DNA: TGTGCCAGCAGTTGGGGACTAGCTTCGGAGACCCAGTACTTC.

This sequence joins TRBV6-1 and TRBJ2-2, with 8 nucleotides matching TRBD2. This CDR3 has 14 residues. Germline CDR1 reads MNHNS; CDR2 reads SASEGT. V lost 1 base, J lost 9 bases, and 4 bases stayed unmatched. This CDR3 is CASSEVGTRRELFF. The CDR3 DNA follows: TGTGCCAGCAGTGAAGTAGGGACTAGGAGGGAGCTGTTTTTT.

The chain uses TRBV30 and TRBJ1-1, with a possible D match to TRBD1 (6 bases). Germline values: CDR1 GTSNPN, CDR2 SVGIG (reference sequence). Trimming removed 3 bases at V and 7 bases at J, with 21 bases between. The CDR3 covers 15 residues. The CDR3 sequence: CAWRPINPSRGEAFF. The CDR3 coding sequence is TGTGCCTGGAGACCGATCAACCCCAGCAGGGGTGAAGCTTTCTTT.

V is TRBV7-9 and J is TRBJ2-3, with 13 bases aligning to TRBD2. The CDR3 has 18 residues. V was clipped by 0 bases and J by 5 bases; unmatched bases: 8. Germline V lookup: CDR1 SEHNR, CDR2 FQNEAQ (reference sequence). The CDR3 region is CASSLAPGTSGDVDTQYF. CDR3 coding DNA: TGTGCCAGCAGCTTAGCGCCCGGGACTAGCGGGGACGTAGATACGCAGTATTTT.

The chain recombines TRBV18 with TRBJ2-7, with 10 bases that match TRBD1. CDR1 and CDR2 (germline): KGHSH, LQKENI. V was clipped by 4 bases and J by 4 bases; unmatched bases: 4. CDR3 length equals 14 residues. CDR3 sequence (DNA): TGTGCCAGCTCACACTGGGACAGGGGTTACGAGCAGTACTTC. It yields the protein CASSHWDRGYEQYF. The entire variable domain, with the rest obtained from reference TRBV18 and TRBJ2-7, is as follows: NAGVMQNPRHLVRRRGQEARLRCSPMKGHSHVYWYRQLPEEGLKFMVYLQKENIIDESGMPKERFSAEFPKEGPSILRIQQVVRGDSAAYFCASSHWDRGYEQYFGPGTRLTVT.

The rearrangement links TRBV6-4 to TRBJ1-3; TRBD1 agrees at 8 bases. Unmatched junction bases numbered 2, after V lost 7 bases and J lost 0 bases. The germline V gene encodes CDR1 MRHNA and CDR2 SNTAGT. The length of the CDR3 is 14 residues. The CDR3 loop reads CASTGQASGNTIYF. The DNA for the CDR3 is TGTGCCAGCACGGGACAGGCCTCTGGAAACACCATATATTTT.

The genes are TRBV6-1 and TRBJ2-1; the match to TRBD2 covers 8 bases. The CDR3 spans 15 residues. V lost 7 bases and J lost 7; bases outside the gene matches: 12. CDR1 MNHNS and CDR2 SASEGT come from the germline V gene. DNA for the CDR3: TGTGCCAGCACCCGACCCAGCGGGGGATTTAATGAGCAGTTCTTC. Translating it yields CASTRPSGGFNEQFF.

CDR3 sequence (DNA): TGTGCCAGCAGGCAGACAGGTAGTCCCCGCTCCTACAATGAGCAGTTCTTC. It is translated as CASRQTGSPRSYNEQFF. The V call is TRBV7-9, the J call TRBJ2-1; weak D call: TRBD1 (6 bases). CDR1 is SEHNR and CDR2 is FQNEAQ in the germline V gene (reference sequence). V was cut by 6 bases and J by 0 bases, with 18 bases left in between. The CDR3 loop spans 17 amino acids.

The CDR3 DNA is TGCGCCAGCAGCTTGGGGGAGGGGCGGAATGAGCAGTTCTTC. Translating it yields CASSLGEGRNEQFF. The chain has TRBV5-1 and TRBJ2-1; 7 nucleotides match TRBD2. V lost 0 bases and J lost 7; bases outside the gene matches: 4. The CDR3 consists of 14 residues. In germline, CDR1 is SGHRS, CDR2 YFSETQ. The whole variable domain, filled in from reference TRBV5-1 and TRBJ2-1, reads KAGVTQTPRYLIKTRGQQVTLSCSPISGHRSVSWYQQTPGQGLQFLFEYFSETQRNKGNFPGRFSGRQFSNSRSEMNVSTLELGDSALYLCASSLGEGRNEQFFGPGTRLTVL.

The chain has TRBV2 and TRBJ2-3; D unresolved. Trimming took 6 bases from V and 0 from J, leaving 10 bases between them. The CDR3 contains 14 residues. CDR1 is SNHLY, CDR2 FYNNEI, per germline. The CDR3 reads CASRQTTSTDTQYF. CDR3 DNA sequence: TGTGCCAGCAGACAGACCACTAGCACAGATACGCAGTATTTT.

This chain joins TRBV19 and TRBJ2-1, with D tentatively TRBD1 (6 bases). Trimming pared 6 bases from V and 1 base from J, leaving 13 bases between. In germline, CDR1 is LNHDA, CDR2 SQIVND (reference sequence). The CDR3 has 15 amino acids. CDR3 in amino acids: CASSPGQKSYNEQFF. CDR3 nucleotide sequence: TGTGCCAGTAGCCCCGGACAGAAATCCTACAATGAGCAGTTCTTC.

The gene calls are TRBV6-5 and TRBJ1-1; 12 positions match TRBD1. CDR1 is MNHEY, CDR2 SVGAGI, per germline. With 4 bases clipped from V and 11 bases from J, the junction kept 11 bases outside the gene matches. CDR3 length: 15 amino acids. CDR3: CASSSGTGGSFEAFF. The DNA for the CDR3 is TGTGCCAGCAGTTCCGGGACAGGGGGCTCATTCGAGGCTTTCTTT.

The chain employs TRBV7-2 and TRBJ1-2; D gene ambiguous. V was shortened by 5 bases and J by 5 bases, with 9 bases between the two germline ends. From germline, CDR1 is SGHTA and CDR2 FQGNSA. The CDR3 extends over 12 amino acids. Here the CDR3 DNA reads TGTGCCAGCAGCCATACGGGGTATGGCTACACCTTC. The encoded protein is CASSHTGYGYTF. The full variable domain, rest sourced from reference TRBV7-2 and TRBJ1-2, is GAGVSQSPSNKVTEKGKDVELRCDPISGHTALYWYRQSLGQGLEFLIYFQGNSAPDKSGLPSDRFSAERTGGSVSTLTIQRTQQEDSAVYLCASSHTGYGYTFGSGTRLTVV.